The 3 T cell receptor beta chains given below trace back to one sample, sequenced in a study of CD8+CD57+ T cells in acquired aplastic anemia. TCR beta VDJ and CDR3 were profiled, and genomic DNA was the template. One entry per CDR3 protein, called by TCRdb with MiXCR from the reads. The sample includes under 350,000 distinct CDR3 sequences, 56% of them seen just once. Patients included in sequencing had previously demonstrated CD8+CD57+ cell expansion by flow cytometry. Sample: sorted CD4+, CD8+, or CD8+CD57+ T cells (not recorded which) from PBMCs. The source of these receptors is a human donor with aplastic anemia.

V is TRBV5-1 and J is TRBJ1-1, with D perhaps TRBD1 (5 bases). The V and J ends lost 5 bases and 10 bases respectively, with 21 bases between them. This CDR3 has 14 amino acids. CDR1 and CDR2 (germline): SGHRS, YFSETQ. CDR3 sequence reads: CASRASPPGRGAFF. The CDR3 DNA sequence: TGCGCCAGCAGGGCGAGCCCCCCGGGAAGGGGAGCTTTCTTT.

The rearrangement links TRBV20-1 to TRBJ2-7, with TRBD2 matching over 11 bases. V was pared by 5 bases and J by 1 base, with 4 bases of the junction left unmatched. CDR3 length equals 14 residues. Germline V gene data show CDR1 as DFQATT and CDR2 as SNEGSKA (reference sequence). For the CDR3, the DNA is TGCAGTGCTGTTGGGACTAGCGGATCCTACGAGCAGTACTTC. Amino acid sequence: CSAVGTSGSYEQYF.

With regard to this clonotype: One end of the junction does not line up with germline, which may come from a read error. The CDR3 DNA reads TGTGCCGGCAGCTTTCCTCTGCTTCACCGTCGAGCCGAAAAGCTGTTTTTT. Amino acids: CAGSFPLLHRRAEKLFF. The rearrangement joins TRBV7-9 to TRBJ1-4, with D unclear. The CDR3 length is 17 residues. CDR1 SEHNR and CDR2 FQNEAQ come from the germline V gene (reference sequence).